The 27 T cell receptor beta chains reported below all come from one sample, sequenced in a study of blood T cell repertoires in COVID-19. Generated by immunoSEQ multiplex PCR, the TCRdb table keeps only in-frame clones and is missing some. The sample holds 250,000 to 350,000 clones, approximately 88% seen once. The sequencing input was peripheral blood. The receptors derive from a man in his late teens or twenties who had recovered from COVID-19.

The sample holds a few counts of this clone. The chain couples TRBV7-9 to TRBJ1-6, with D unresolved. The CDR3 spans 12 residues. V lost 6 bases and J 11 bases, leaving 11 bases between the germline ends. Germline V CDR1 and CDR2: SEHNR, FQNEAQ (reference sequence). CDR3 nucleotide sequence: TGTGCCAGCAGTTCTCAAGAGGCACCCCTCCACTTT. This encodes CASSSQEAPLHF.

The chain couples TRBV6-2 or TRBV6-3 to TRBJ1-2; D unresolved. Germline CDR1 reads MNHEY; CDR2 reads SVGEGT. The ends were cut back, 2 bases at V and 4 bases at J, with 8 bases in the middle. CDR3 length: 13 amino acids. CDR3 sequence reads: CASSYKLTYGYTF. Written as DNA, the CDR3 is TGTGCCAGCAGTTACAAACTTACCTATGGCTACACCTTC.

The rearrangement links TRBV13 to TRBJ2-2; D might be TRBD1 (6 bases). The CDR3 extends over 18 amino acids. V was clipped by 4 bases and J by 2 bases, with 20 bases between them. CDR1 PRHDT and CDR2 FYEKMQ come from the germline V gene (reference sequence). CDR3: CASSSSGQSGDNTGELFF. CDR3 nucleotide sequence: TGTGCCAGCAGCTCCTCAGGACAGAGTGGAGATAACACCGGGGAGCTGTTTTTT.

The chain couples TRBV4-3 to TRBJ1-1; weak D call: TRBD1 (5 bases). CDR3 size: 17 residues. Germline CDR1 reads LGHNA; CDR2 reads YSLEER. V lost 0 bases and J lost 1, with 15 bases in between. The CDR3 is CASSQESRGVGNTEAFF. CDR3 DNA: TGCGCCAGCAGCCAAGAGAGCCGGGGGGTAGGGAACACTGAAGCTTTCTTT.

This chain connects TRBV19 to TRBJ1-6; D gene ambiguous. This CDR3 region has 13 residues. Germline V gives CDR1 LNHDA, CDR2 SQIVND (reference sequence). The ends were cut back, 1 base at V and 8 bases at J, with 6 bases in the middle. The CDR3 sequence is CASSIVQDSPLHF. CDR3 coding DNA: TGTGCCAGTAGTATAGTGCAGGATTCACCCCTCCACTTT.

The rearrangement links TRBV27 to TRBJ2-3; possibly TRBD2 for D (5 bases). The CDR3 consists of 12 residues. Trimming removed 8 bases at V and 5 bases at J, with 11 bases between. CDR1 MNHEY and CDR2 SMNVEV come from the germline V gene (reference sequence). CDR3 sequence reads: CASSRALDTQYF. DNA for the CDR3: TGTGCCAGCTCGCGGGCTTTAGATACGCAGTATTTT.

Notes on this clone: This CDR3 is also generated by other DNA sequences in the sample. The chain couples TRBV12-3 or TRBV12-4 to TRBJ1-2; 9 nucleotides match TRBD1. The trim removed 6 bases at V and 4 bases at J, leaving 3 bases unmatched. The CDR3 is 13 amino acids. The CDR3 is CASSPTGGYGYTF. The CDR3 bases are TGTGCCAGCAGCCCGACAGGGGGCTATGGCTACACCTTC.

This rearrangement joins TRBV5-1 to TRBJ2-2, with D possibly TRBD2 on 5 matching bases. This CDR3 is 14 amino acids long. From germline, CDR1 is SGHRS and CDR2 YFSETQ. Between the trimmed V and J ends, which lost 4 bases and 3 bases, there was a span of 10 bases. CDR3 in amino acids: CASSIRDHTGELFF. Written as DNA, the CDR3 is TGCGCCAGCAGCATCCGGGATCACACCGGGGAGCTGTTTTTT. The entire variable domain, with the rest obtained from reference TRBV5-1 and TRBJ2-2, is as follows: KAGVTQTPRYLIKTRGQQVTLSCSPISGHRSVSWYQQTPGQGLQFLFEYFSETQRNKGNFPGRFSGRQFSNSRSEMNVSTLELGDSALYLCASSIRDHTGELFFGEGSRLTVL.

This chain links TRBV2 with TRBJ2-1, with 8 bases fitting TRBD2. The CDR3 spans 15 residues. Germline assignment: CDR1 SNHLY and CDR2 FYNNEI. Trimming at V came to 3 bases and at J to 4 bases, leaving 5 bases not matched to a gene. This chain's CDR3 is CASSDRAGGYNEQFF. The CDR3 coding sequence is TGTGCCAGCAGTGATCGTGCGGGGGGATACAATGAGCAGTTCTTC.

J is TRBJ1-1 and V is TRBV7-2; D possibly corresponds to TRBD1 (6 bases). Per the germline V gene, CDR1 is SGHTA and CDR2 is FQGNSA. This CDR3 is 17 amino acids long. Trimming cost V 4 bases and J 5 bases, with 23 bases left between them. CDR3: CASSYAMTGASGTEAFF. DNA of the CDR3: TGTGCCAGCAGCTACGCGATGACAGGTGCGTCGGGTACTGAAGCTTTCTTT. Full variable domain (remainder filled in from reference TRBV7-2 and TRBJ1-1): GAGVSQSPSNKVTEKGKDVELRCDPISGHTALYWYRQSLGQGLEFLIYFQGNSAPDKSGLPSDRFSAERTGGSVSTLTIQRTQQEDSAVYLCASSYAMTGASGTEAFFGQGTRLTVV.

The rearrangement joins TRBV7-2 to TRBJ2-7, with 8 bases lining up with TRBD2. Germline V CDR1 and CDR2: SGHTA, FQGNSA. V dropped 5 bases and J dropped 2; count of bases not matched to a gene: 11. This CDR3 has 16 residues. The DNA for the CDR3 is TGTGCCAGCAGCACCCGACGGGGGGGGAGAACCTACGAGCAGTACTTC. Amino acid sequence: CASSTRRGGRTYEQYF.

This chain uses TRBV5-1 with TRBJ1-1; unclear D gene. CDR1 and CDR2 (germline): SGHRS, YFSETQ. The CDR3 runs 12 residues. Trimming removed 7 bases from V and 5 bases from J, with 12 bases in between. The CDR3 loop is CASGLERTEAFF. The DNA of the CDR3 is TGCGCCAGCGGATTGGAACGGACTGAAGCTTTCTTT. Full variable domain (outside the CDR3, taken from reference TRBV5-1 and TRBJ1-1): KAGVTQTPRYLIKTRGQQVTLSCSPISGHRSVSWYQQTPGQGLQFLFEYFSETQRNKGNFPGRFSGRQFSNSRSEMNVSTLELGDSALYLCASGLERTEAFFGQGTRLTVV.

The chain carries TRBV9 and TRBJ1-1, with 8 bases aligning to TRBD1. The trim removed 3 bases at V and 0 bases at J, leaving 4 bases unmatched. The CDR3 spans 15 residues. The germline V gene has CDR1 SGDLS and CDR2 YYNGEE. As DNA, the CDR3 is TGTGCCAGCAGCGCAAGGGACAGGTTGAACACTGAAGCTTTCTTT. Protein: CASSARDRLNTEAFF.

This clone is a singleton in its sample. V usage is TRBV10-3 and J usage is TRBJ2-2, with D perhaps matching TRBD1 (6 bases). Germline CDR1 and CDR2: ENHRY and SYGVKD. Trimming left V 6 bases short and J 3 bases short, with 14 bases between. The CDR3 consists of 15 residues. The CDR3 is CAISPTGPDTGELFF. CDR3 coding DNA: TGTGCCATCAGCCCGACAGGTCCAGACACCGGGGAGCTGTTTTTT.

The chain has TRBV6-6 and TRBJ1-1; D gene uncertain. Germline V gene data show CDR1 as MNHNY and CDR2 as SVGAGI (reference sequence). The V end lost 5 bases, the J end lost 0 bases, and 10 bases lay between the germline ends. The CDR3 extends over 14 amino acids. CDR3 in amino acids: CASSAQAMNTEAFF. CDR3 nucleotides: TGTGCCAGCAGTGCCCAGGCTATGAACACTGAAGCTTTCTTT.

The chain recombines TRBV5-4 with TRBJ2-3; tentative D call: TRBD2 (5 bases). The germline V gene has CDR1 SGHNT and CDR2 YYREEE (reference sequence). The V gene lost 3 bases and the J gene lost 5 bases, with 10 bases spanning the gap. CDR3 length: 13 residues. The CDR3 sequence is CASSWISEDTQYF. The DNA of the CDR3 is TGTGCCAGCAGCTGGATTAGCGAAGATACGCAGTATTTT.

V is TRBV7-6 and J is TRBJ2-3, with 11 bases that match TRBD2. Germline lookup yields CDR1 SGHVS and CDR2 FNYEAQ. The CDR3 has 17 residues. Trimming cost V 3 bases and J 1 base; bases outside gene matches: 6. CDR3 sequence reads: CASSLELAGARTDTQYF. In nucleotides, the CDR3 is TGTGCCAGCAGCTTGGAACTAGCGGGGGCACGCACAGATACGCAGTATTTT.

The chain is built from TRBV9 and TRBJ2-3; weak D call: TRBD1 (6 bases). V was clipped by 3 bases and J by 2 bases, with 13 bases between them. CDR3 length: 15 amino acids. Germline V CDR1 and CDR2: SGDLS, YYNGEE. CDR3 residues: CASSEIRTVTDTQYF. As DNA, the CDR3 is TGTGCCAGCAGCGAGATCAGGACAGTCACAGATACGCAGTATTTT.

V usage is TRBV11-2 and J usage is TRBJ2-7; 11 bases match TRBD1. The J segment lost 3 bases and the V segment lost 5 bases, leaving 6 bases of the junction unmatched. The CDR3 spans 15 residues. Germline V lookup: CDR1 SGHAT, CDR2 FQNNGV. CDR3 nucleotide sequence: TGTGCCAGCAGCATCGGACAGGGGGCCGGCTACGAGCAGTACTTC. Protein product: CASSIGQGAGYEQYF.

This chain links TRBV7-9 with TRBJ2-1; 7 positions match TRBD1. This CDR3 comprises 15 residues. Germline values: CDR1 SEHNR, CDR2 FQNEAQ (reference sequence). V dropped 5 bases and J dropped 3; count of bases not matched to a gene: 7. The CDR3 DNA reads TGTGCCAGCAGCCCCAGGACAGGAGTCTACAATGAGCAGTTCTTC. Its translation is CASSPRTGVYNEQFF.

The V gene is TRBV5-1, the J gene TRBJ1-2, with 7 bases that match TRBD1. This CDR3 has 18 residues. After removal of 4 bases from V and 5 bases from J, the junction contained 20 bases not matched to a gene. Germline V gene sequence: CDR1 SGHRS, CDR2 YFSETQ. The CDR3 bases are TGCGCCAGCAGCCCAAGTAATCCCTTATTGGGGACAGCGTATGGCTACACCTTC. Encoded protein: CASSPSNPLLGTAYGYTF. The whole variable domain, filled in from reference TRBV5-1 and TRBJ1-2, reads KAGVTQTPRYLIKTRGQQVTLSCSPISGHRSVSWYQQTPGQGLQFLFEYFSETQRNKGNFPGRFSGRQFSNSRSEMNVSTLELGDSALYLCASSPSNPLLGTAYGYTFGSGTRLTVV.

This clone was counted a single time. Written as DNA, the CDR3 is TGCGCCAGCAGTGAACGGATGACAGCCTACAATGAGCAGTTCTTC. As protein: CASSERMTAYNEQFF. V is TRBV10-1 and J is TRBJ2-1, with a possible D match to TRBD1 (5 bases). This CDR3 comprises 15 residues. The V end was cut by 3 bases, the J end by 2 bases, with 11 bases between. Germline V gene sequence: CDR1 WNHNN, CDR2 SYGVQD (reference sequence).

CDR3 coding DNA: TGTGCCAGCAGCCAAGCAGGGCCGAACACCGGGGAGCTGTTTTTT. The encoded protein is CASSQAGPNTGELFF. This chain joins TRBV4-2 and TRBJ2-2; D may be TRBD1 (5 bases). CDR3 length equals 15 residues. V lost 1 base, J lost 0 bases, and 6 bases lay in between. Germline values: CDR1 LGHNA, CDR2 YNFKEQ.

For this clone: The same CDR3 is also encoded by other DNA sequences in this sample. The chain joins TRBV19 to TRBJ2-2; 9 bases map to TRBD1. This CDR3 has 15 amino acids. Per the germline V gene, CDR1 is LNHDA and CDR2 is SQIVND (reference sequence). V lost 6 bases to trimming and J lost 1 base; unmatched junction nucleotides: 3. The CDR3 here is CASRPGQGNTGELFF. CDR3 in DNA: TGTGCCAGTAGACCGGGACAGGGGAACACCGGGGAGCTGTTTTTT. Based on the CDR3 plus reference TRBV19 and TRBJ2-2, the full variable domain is DGGITQSPKYLFRKEGQNVTLSCEQNLNHDAMYWYRQDPGQGLRLIYYSQIVNDFQKGDIAEGYSVSREKKESFPLTVTSAQKNPTAFYLCASRPGQGNTGELFFGEGSRLTVL.

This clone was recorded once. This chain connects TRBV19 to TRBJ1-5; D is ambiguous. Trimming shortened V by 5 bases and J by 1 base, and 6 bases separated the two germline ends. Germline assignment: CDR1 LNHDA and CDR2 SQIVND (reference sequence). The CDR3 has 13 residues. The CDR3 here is CASSPLSNQPQHF. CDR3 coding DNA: TGTGCCAGTAGTCCTTTGAGCAATCAGCCCCAGCATTTT.

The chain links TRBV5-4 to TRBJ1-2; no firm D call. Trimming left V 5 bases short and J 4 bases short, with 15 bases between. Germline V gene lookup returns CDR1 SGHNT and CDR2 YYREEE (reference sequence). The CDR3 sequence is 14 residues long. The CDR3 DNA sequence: TGTGCCAGCAGACCCGCTGCGGGTACCTATGGCTACACCTTC. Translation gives CASRPAAGTYGYTF.

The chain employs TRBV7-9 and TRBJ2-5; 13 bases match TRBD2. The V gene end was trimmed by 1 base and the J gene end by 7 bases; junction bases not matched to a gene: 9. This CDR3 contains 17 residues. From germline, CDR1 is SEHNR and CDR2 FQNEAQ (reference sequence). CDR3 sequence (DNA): TGTGCCAGCAGCTTAGGTGGGACTAGCGGGGAATCCGGGACCCAGTACTTC. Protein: CASSLGGTSGESGTQYF.